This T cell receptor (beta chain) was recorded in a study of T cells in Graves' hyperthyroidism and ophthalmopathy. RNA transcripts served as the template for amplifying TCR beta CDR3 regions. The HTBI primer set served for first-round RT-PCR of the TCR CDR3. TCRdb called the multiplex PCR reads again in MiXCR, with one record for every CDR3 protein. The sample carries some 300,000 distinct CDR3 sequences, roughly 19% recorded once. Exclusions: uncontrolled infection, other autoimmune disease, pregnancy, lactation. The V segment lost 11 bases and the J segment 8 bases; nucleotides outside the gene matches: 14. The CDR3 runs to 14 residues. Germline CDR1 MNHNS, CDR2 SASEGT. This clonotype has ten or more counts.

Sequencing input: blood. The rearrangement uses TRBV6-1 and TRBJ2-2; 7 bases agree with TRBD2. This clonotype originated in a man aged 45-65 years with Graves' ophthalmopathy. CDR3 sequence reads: CAHRSRDYEGELFF. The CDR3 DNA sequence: TGTGCCCACCGTAGCCGGGACTACGAAGGGGAGCTGTTTTTT.